These 11 T cell receptor beta chains originate from one sample sequenced in a study of neoadjuvant anti-PD-1 for oral cavity cancer. TCRdb keeps only in-frame clones here, not all; method: immunoSEQ multiplex PCR. This sample yields around 9,800 clones, of which 52% are seen a single time; under 30% belongs to the top ten. This sample comprised tumor tissue, obtained before nivolumab (anti-PD-1) treatment. The receptor set was obtained from a person aged 35 to 85 with oral cavity squamous cell carcinoma.

This clone was counted a single time. This chain uses TRBV11-2 with TRBJ2-3; no clear D. V dropped 1 base and J dropped 2 bases, with 7 bases sitting between them. This CDR3 comprises 14 residues. Germline V gene data show CDR1 as SGHAT and CDR2 as FQNNGV. CDR3: CASSLVAPTDTQYF. CDR3 coding DNA: TGTGCCAGCAGCTTAGTGGCCCCCACAGATACGCAGTATTTT.

The rearrangement uses TRBV5-1 and TRBJ2-1; TRBD2 aligns across 7 bases. CDR3 size: 15 residues. J gave up 2 bases and V 3 bases, and 5 bases lay outside the gene matches. Germline CDR1 is SGHRS and CDR2 is YFSETQ. The CDR3 region is CASSSGTTTYNEQFF. The CDR3 DNA reads TGCGCCAGCAGCTCCGGGACTACAACCTACAATGAGCAGTTCTTC. Full variable domain (rest looked up from reference TRBV5-1 and TRBJ2-1): KAGVTQTPRYLIKTRGQQVTLSCSPISGHRSVSWYQQTPGQGLQFLFEYFSETQRNKGNFPGRFSGRQFSNSRSEMNVSTLELGDSALYLCASSSGTTTYNEQFFGPGTRLTVL.

This clone was found a few times. V gene TRBV6-5 combines with J gene TRBJ1-6; D remains unclear. The V end lost 6 bases, the J end lost 8 bases, and 17 bases lay between the germline ends. This CDR3 region has 15 residues. CDR1 is MNHEY and CDR2 is SVGAGI in the germline V gene. In DNA, the CDR3 is TGTGCCAGCAGGCAAGGGCAGAGTCTCTATTCACCCCTCCACTTT. Translating gives CASRQGQSLYSPLHF.

This chain uses TRBV2 with TRBJ1-2; D is unclear. Between the trimmed V and J ends, which lost 2 bases and 8 bases, there was a span of 12 bases. This CDR3 comprises 13 residues. CDR1 and CDR2 (germline): SNHLY, FYNNEI. CDR3 amino acids: CASSETSRGGYTF. For the CDR3, the DNA is TGTGCCAGCAGTGAAACCAGTCGCGGAGGCTACACCTTC. Based on the CDR3 plus reference TRBV2 and TRBJ1-2, the full variable domain is EPEVTQTPSHQVTQMGQEVILRCVPISNHLYFYWYRQILGQKVEFLVSFYNNEISEKSEIFDDQFSVERPDGSNFTLKIRSTKLEDSAMYFCASSETSRGGYTFGSGTRLTVV.

V usage is TRBV7-9 and J usage is TRBJ2-7; D is perhaps TRBD2 (6 bases). Germline V gives CDR1 SEHNR, CDR2 FQNEAQ (reference sequence). V was clipped by 0 bases and J by 4 bases, with 19 bases between them. This CDR3 contains 17 residues. The CDR3 loop is CASSLARGTSRAYEQYF. Here the CDR3 DNA reads TGTGCCAGCAGCTTAGCGCGTGGCACTAGCCGGGCGTACGAGCAGTACTTC.

The chain joins TRBV7-2 to TRBJ1-4; D is unclear. There are 15 residues in the CDR3. CDR1 and CDR2 from the germline V gene are SGHTA and FQGNSA. Trimming shortened V by 2 bases and J by 0 bases, and 7 bases separated the two germline ends. CDR3 loop: CASSLNRATNEKLFF. The CDR3 bases are TGTGCCAGCAGCTTAAACCGGGCAACTAATGAAAAACTGTTTTTT. The full variable domain, rest sourced from reference TRBV7-2 and TRBJ1-4, is GAGVSQSPSNKVTEKGKDVELRCDPISGHTALYWYRQSLGQGLEFLIYFQGNSAPDKSGLPSDRFSAERTGGSVSTLTIQRTQQEDSAVYLCASSLNRATNEKLFFGSGTQLSVL.

The table lists this clone with a few counts. The chain recombines TRBV5-8 with TRBJ1-4; unclear D gene. The CDR3 is 13 amino acids. With 0 bases removed from V and 13 bases from J, the gap between germline ends came to 13 bases. Germline V CDR1 and CDR2: SGHTS, YDEGEE. In nucleotides, the CDR3 is TGTGCCAGCAGCTTGGCCTATCGGCAGAGACTGTTTTTT. The encoded protein is CASSLAYRQRLFF.

This chain connects TRBV7-9 to TRBJ1-1; 9 nucleotides agree with TRBD1. The CDR3 contains 15 residues. The V gene's germline CDR1 is SEHNR and CDR2 FQNEAQ (reference sequence). V was pared by 5 bases and J by 3 bases, with 7 bases of the junction left unmatched. CDR3 DNA: TGTGCCAGCAGCGGCCGGGACAGGGTTTACACTGAAGCTTTCTTT. Protein sequence: CASSGRDRVYTEAFF.

CDR3 nucleotides: TGTGCCTGGACTGGGGGAATCACTGAAGCTTTCTTT. It codes for CAWTGGITEAFF. This chain uses TRBV30 with TRBJ1-1, with D perhaps matching TRBD1 (5 bases). Trimming took off 4 bases at V and 4 bases at J, with 10 bases between the two ends. Germline CDR1 reads GTSNPN; CDR2 reads SVGIG (reference sequence). The CDR3 runs 12 residues.

The chain carries TRBV7-9 and TRBJ2-7; 7 bases fit TRBD1. Germline assignment: CDR1 SEHNR and CDR2 FQNEAQ (reference sequence). V gave up 5 bases and J gave up 6 bases; unmatched junction bases: 4. The length of the CDR3 is 12 residues. CDR3 nucleotide sequence: TGTGCCAGCAGCGCCGGGACAGTCGAGCAGTACTTC. It translates to CASSAGTVEQYF.

The gene calls are TRBV4-2 and TRBJ2-7; possible D gene TRBD1, 5 bases. The CDR3 contains 15 residues. Germline lookup yields CDR1 LGHNA and CDR2 YNFKEQ. The V end was cut by 0 bases, the J end by 0 bases, with 9 bases between. The CDR3 sequence: CASSQEFRDSYEQYF. In DNA form, the CDR3 reads TGTGCCAGCAGCCAAGAATTCAGGGACTCCTACGAGCAGTACTTC.